This T cell receptor (beta chain) comes out of a study of T cell responses to AZD1222 COVID-19 vaccine. Findings and caveats of the study: Breadth and depth of Spike-specific TCRs rose after two AZD1222 doses. Baseline antibody screening turned up just six seropositive AZD1222 recipients. Possibly, clonal diversity was underestimated; donors were largely white British and included more females. Nearly half of spike-specific TCRs reportedly target unmutated variant regions.

As regards this clone: Its matching antigen is unknown.

Only in-frame clones appear in the TCRdb table, and some are missing; sequencing was by immunoSEQ multiplex PCR. This table holds around 110,000 clones, approximately 85% found once. The CDR3 extends over 16 amino acids. V was pared by 0 bases and J by 9 bases, with 13 bases of the junction left unmatched. Germline values: CDR1 SQVTM, CDR2 ANQGSEA. The chain employs TRBV29-1 and TRBJ1-2; 10 bases match TRBD1. The starting material was peripheral blood, obtained on day 0 of MenACWY control vaccination. The TCR was taken from an adult in good health. CDR3 amino acids: CSVEDLPDRGPLRYTF. CDR3 DNA sequence: TGCAGCGTTGAAGATCTTCCCGACAGGGGGCCACTTCGCTACACCTTC.